The 28 T cell receptor beta chains below all came from one sample that was sequenced in a study of T cell responses to AZD1222 COVID-19 vaccine. Using immunoSEQ multiplex PCR, the repertoire was profiled, and TCRdb retains in-frame clones only, with some absent. The data contain roughly 140,000 clones, around 90% of them seen just once; the ten biggest clones take up about 4.6%. Here the sequenced sample was peripheral blood, taken on day 0 of AZD1222 vaccination. The receptors shown here come from an adult in good health.

This rearrangement joins TRBV4-2 to TRBJ1-3, with 7 nucleotides matching TRBD1. V lost 9 bases and J lost 0; bases outside the gene matches: 11. CDR3 size: 16 residues. From germline, CDR1 is LGHNA and CDR2 YNFKEQ. The DNA for the CDR3 is TGTGCCAGTACCCCTACAGGGGCGTACTCTGGAAACACCATATATTTT. Translating gives CASTPTGAYSGNTIYF.

The chain joins TRBV13 to TRBJ2-3; the match to TRBD2 covers 12 bases. CDR3 length equals 18 residues. Germline V lookup: CDR1 PRHDT, CDR2 FYEKMQ (reference sequence). V dropped 5 bases and J dropped 2; count of bases not matched to a gene: 11. CDR3 sequence reads: CASSPRTSGIRDTDTQYF. The CDR3 DNA reads as TGTGCCAGCAGCCCAAGGACTAGCGGGATACGGGACACAGATACGCAGTATTTT.

This chain uses TRBV11-2 with TRBJ2-3, with D tentatively TRBD2 (6 bases). Germline assignment: CDR1 SGHAT and CDR2 FQNNGV. Trimming pared 5 bases from V and 4 bases from J, leaving 7 bases between. The CDR3 contains 12 residues. The CDR3 bases are TGTGCCAGCAGCGGGACTTCAGATACGCAGTATTTT. This gives the protein CASSGTSDTQYF.

V is TRBV25-1 and J is TRBJ1-1; a possible D gene is TRBD1 (5 bases). The germline V gene has CDR1 MGHDK and CDR2 SYGVNS. V lost 4 bases and J 2 bases, leaving 8 bases between the germline ends. The CDR3 extends over 13 amino acids. The CDR3 here is CASSVQGNTEAFF. The CDR3 region has the DNA TGTGCCAGCAGTGTTCAGGGAAACACTGAAGCTTTCTTT. Variable domain in full (rest from reference TRBV25-1 and TRBJ1-1): EADIYQTPRYLVIGTGKKITLECSQTMGHDKMYWYQQDPGMELHLIHYSYGVNSTEKGDLSSESTVSRIRTEHFPLTLESARPSHTSQYLCASSVQGNTEAFFGQGTRLTVV.

The chain joins TRBV3-1 (or the pseudogene TRBV3-2) to TRBJ1-2; D is perhaps TRBD1 (5 bases). The CDR3 is 14 residues long. The V gene's germline CDR1 is LGHDT and CDR2 YNNKEL (reference sequence). Trimming removed 1 base at V and 4 bases at J, with 10 bases between. The CDR3 nucleotides read TGTGCCAGCAGCCAAGTTGCGAGGGGCTATGGCTACACCTTC. Encoded protein: CASSQVARGYGYTF.

This clone was recorded once. The CDR3 region is CASSLVTQNEQFF. The CDR3 bases are TGTGCCAGCAGCTTGGTGACACAAAATGAGCAGTTCTTC. The chain is built from TRBV5-5 and TRBJ2-1; D unclear. The CDR3 covers 13 residues. Trimming pared 0 bases from V and 7 bases from J, leaving 8 bases between. Per the germline V gene, CDR1 is SGHKS and CDR2 is YYEKEE (reference sequence).

This sequence joins TRBV4-3 and TRBJ2-7; 9 bases map to TRBD1. CDR1 and CDR2 (germline): LGHNA, YSLEER. CDR3 length equals 16 residues. The V and J ends lost 5 bases and 4 bases, in that order; junction bases with no gene match: 12. The chain's CDR3 is CASSLNPGQGQYEQYF. The DNA for the CDR3 is TGCGCCAGCAGCTTGAACCCGGGACAGGGTCAATACGAGCAGTACTTC.

The gene calls are TRBV28 and TRBJ2-2, with D possibly called TRBD1 or TRBD2 (5 bases each). The V gene's germline CDR1 is MDHEN and CDR2 SYDVKM. CDR3 size: 15 residues. Trimming took 4 bases from V and 1 from J, leaving 10 bases between them. The CDR3: CASSSEGWNTGELFF. CDR3 bases: TGTGCCAGCAGTTCCGAGGGGTGGAACACCGGGGAGCTGTTTTTT.

The table lists this clone with a few counts. The V gene is TRBV9, the J gene TRBJ1-2, with 10 bases aligning to TRBD1. V dropped 3 bases and J dropped 6; count of bases not matched to a gene: 2. Germline values: CDR1 SGDLS, CDR2 YYNGEE. This CDR3 spans 13 amino acids. The CDR3 loop is CASSAGTGDGYTF. The CDR3 bases are TGTGCCAGCAGCGCTGGGACAGGGGATGGCTACACCTTC.

The genes are TRBV10-1 and TRBJ2-1; the D gene is possibly TRBD1 (6 bases). This CDR3 spans 15 amino acids. CDR1 is WNHNN and CDR2 is SYGVQD in the germline V gene (reference sequence). Trimming removed 0 bases at V and 12 bases at J, with 18 bases between. The CDR3 nucleotides are TGCGCCAGCAGTGAGTCTGAGAGCATGGGGGCCGGGCAGTTCTTC. Its translation is CASSESESMGAGQFF.

The V call is TRBV9, the J call TRBJ2-3, with D perhaps being TRBD1 or TRBD2 (5 bases each). Deletions cut 1 base from V and 6 bases from J, with 12 bases between. The CDR3 sequence is 14 residues long. Germline V gene sequence: CDR1 SGDLS, CDR2 YYNGEE. CDR3 bases: TGTGCCAGCAGCGTAACGGGAAAGGGGGATACGCAGTATTTT. Encoded protein: CASSVTGKGDTQYF.

This chain joins TRBV27 and TRBJ2-7; 7 bases fit TRBD1. Germline V lookup: CDR1 MNHEY, CDR2 SMNVEV (reference sequence). This CDR3 region has 15 residues. The J segment lost 2 bases and the V segment lost 0 bases, leaving 4 bases of the junction unmatched. This chain's CDR3 is CASSLSSTGTYEQYF. In DNA form, the CDR3 reads TGTGCCAGCAGTTTATCCTCGACAGGGACCTACGAGCAGTACTTC.

The chain carries TRBV6-2 or TRBV6-3 and TRBJ2-3; 9 bases fit TRBD2. V dropped 5 bases and J dropped 4; count of bases not matched to a gene: 4. There are 14 residues in the CDR3. Germline assignment: CDR1 MNHEY and CDR2 SVGEGT. This chain's CDR3 is CASSRTSAPDTQYF. The DNA for the CDR3 is TGTGCCAGCAGTAGGACTAGCGCGCCAGATACGCAGTATTTT.

The J gene is TRBJ1-4, the V gene TRBV19, with D possibly matching TRBD1 (5 bases). Germline V gene sequence: CDR1 LNHDA, CDR2 SQIVND (reference sequence). The length of the CDR3 is 15 residues. With 3 bases removed from V and 5 bases from J, the gap between germline ends came to 13 bases. In nucleotides, the CDR3 is TGTGCCAGTAGTATGGGGACTGGTTGGAATGAAAAACTGTTTTTT. This encodes CASSMGTGWNEKLFF.

The V gene is TRBV6-5, the J gene TRBJ1-1; D gene unclear. Looked up from germline, CDR1 is MNHEY and CDR2 is SVGAGI. V lost 4 bases and J 1 base, leaving 10 bases between the germline ends. The CDR3 totals 14 residues. CDR3 DNA: TGTGCCAGCAGTTCCCTCTCTACGAACACTGAAGCTTTCTTT. Protein sequence: CASSSLSTNTEAFF.

The V and J genes are TRBV12-3 or TRBV12-4 and TRBJ1-2, with TRBD1 identical over 9 bases. With 3 bases clipped from V and 4 bases from J, the junction kept 0 bases outside the gene matches. The CDR3 totals 13 residues. The CDR3 protein is CASSLTGGYGYTF. CDR3 nucleotide sequence: TGTGCCAGCAGTTTGACAGGGGGCTATGGCTACACCTTC.

The chain uses TRBV18 and TRBJ2-7, with D perhaps matching TRBD1 (5 bases). This CDR3 comprises 14 residues. Trimming pared 3 bases from V and 5 bases from J, leaving 14 bases between. Germline-derived CDR1 and CDR2 are KGHSH and LQKENI. This chain's CDR3 is CASSPRGATNEQYF. The CDR3 DNA is TGTGCCAGCTCACCGCGTGGGGCTACTAACGAGCAGTACTTC.

V and J are TRBV28 and TRBJ1-1, with 8 bases fitting TRBD1. The CDR3 consists of 13 residues. Germline V gene sequence: CDR1 MDHEN, CDR2 SYDVKM. The V and J ends lost 5 bases and 6 bases, in that order; junction bases with no gene match: 5. The CDR3 spells CASSLTGVSEAFF. CDR3 in DNA: TGTGCCAGCAGTCTGACAGGGGTTTCTGAAGCTTTCTTT.

The chain uses TRBV21-1 and TRBJ1-5; the table names TRBD1, a call not compared with the DNA. TRBV21-1 is annotated as a pseudogene. This CDR3 region has 14 residues. The CDR3 is CASSPRQSNQPQHF. The CDR3 nucleotides are TGTGCCAGCAGCCCCCGACAGAGCAATCAGCCCCAGCATTTT.

CDR3 DNA sequence: TGTGCCAGCAATCTCGCCGGGACCTCGAACACCGGGGAGCTGTTTTTT. Translated, it gives CASNLAGTSNTGELFF. This chain connects TRBV7-2 to TRBJ2-2; either TRBD1 or TRBD2 may supply D (5 bases each). The CDR3 covers 16 residues. Germline V gene lookup returns CDR1 SGHTA and CDR2 FQGNSA. V lost 7 bases and J lost 0, with 15 bases in between.

V gene TRBV13 combines with J gene TRBJ2-1, with 14 bases fitting TRBD2. Per germline, CDR1 PRHDT and CDR2 FYEKMQ (reference sequence). CDR3 size: 17 residues. The ends lost 1 base at V and 8 bases at J; junction bases unmatched: 7. Written as DNA, the CDR3 is TGTGCCAGCAGCTTAGCGGGACTAGCGGGAGTGGGCGATGAGCAGTTCTTC. Protein product: CASSLAGLAGVGDEQFF. Complete variable domain (other parts from reference TRBV13 and TRBJ2-1): AAGVIQSPRHLIKEKRETATLKCYPIPRHDTVYWYQQGPGQDPQFLISFYEKMQSDKGSIPDRFSAQQFSDYHSELNMSSLELGDSALYFCASSLAGLAGVGDEQFFGPGTRLTVL.

The rearrangement joins TRBV18 to TRBJ1-1; TRBD1 matches at 7 bases. V lost 2 bases to trimming and J lost 5 bases; unmatched junction nucleotides: 2. The CDR3 is made up of 13 amino acids. The germline V gene has CDR1 KGHSH and CDR2 LQKENI. This chain's CDR3 is CASSPDRETEAFF. CDR3 sequence (DNA): TGTGCCAGCTCACCAGACAGGGAAACTGAAGCTTTCTTT.

The chain employs TRBV11-3 and TRBJ2-2; D gene unclear. Germline loops: CDR1 SGHNT, CDR2 YENEEA. V was clipped by 5 bases and J by 7 bases, with 17 bases between them. This CDR3 comprises 15 residues. This chain's CDR3 is CASSPKVGSGGELFF. The CDR3 DNA follows: TGTGCCAGCAGCCCCAAAGTGGGGTCGGGCGGGGAGCTGTTTTTT.

This clone was found once. This chain uses TRBV28 with TRBJ2-7, with D possibly being TRBD1 or TRBD2 (5 bases each). The CDR3 loop spans 15 amino acids. CDR1 MDHEN and CDR2 SYDVKM come from the germline V gene. Trimming removed 6 bases from V and 3 bases from J, with 18 bases in between. The CDR3 region has the DNA TGTGCCAGCAGGGGGGTTAGGGGAACTTACTACGAGCAGTACTTC. Its translation is CASRGVRGTYYEQYF. Supplemented by reference TRBV28 and TRBJ2-7, the full variable domain reads DVKVTQSSRYLVKRTGEKVFLECVQDMDHENMFWYRQDPGLGLRLIYFSYDVKMKEKGDIPEGYSVSREKKERFSLILESASTNQTSMYLCASRGVRGTYYEQYFGPGTRLTVT.

The chain recombines TRBV2 with TRBJ1-1, with a tentative D call TRBD1 (6 bases). Per the germline V gene, CDR1 is SNHLY and CDR2 is FYNNEI. Trimming removed 5 bases at V and 0 bases at J, with 10 bases between. This CDR3 contains 14 residues. The chain's CDR3 is CASSWTDMNTEAFF. The CDR3 DNA follows: TGTGCCAGCAGTTGGACAGATATGAACACTGAAGCTTTCTTT.

The chain has TRBV4-3 and TRBJ2-7; 9 bases match TRBD1. The ends lost 1 base at V and 3 bases at J; junction bases unmatched: 1. Per the germline V gene, CDR1 is LGHNA and CDR2 is YSLEER. The CDR3 totals 14 residues. Here the CDR3 reads CASSQGQGDYEQYF. The CDR3 DNA sequence: TGCGCCAGCAGCCAAGGACAGGGGGACTACGAGCAGTACTTC.

The rearrangement uses TRBV4-3 and TRBJ2-3; the match to TRBD2 covers 7 bases. Looked up from germline, CDR1 is LGHNA and CDR2 is YSLEER. The CDR3 runs to 16 residues. V lost 3 bases and J lost 1; bases outside the gene matches: 7. CDR3 sequence: CASSHISGEGTDTQYF. In DNA form, the CDR3 reads TGCGCCAGCAGCCATATAAGCGGGGAGGGCACAGATACGCAGTATTTT.

The chain employs TRBV27 and TRBJ2-2; 8 nucleotides match TRBD2. V lost 0 bases to trimming and J lost 0 bases; unmatched junction nucleotides: 3. This CDR3 region has 17 residues. Per germline, CDR1 MNHEY and CDR2 SMNVEV (reference sequence). In DNA, the CDR3 is TGTGCCAGCAGTTTATCGGGGCGGGGGGCGAACACCGGGGAGCTGTTTTTT. It translates to CASSLSGRGANTGELFF.